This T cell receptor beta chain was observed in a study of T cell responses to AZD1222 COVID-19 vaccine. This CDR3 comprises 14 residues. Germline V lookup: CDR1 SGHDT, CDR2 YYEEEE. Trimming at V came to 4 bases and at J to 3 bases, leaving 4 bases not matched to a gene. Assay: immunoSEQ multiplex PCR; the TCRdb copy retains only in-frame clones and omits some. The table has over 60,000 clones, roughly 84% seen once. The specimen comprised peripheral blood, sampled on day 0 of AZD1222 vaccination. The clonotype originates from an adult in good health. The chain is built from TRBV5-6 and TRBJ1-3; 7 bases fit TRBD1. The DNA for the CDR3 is TGTGCCAGCAGCGCACCAGGGGGTGGAAACACCATATATTTT. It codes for CASSAPGGGNTIYF.